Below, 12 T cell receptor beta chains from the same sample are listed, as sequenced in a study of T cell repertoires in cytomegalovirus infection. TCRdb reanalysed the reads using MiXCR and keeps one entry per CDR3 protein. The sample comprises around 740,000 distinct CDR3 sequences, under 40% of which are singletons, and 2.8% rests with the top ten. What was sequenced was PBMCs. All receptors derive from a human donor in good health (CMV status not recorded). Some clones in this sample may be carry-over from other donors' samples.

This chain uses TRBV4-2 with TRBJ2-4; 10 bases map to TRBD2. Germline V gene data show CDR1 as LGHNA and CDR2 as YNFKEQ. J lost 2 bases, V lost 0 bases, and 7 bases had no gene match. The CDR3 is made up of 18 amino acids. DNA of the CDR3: TGTGCCAGCAGCCAAGACACTCTAGCGGGAGATTCCAAAAACATTCAGTACTTC. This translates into CASSQDTLAGDSKNIQYF.

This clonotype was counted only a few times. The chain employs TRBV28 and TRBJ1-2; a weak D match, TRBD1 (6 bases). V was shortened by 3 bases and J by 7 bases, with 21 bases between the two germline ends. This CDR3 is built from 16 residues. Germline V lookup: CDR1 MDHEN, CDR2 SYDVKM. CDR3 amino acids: CASSLFTGTITRGYTF. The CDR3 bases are TGTGCCAGCAGTTTGTTTACCGGGACAATCACCCGTGGCTACACCTTC.

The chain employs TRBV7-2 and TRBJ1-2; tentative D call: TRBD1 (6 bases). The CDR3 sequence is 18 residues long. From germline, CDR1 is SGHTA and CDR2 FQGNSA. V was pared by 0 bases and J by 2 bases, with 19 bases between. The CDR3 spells CASSLAGGQGTFNYGYTF. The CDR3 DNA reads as TGTGCCAGCAGCTTAGCGGGGGGCCAGGGGACATTCAACTATGGCTACACCTTC.

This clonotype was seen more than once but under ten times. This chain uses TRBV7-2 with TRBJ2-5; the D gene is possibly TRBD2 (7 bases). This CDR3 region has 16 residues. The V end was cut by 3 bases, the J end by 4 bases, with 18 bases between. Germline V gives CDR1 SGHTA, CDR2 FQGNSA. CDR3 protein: CASSFPPGGRRETQYF. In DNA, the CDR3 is TGTGCCAGCAGCTTTCCCCCCGGGGGGCGGCGAGAGACCCAGTACTTC.

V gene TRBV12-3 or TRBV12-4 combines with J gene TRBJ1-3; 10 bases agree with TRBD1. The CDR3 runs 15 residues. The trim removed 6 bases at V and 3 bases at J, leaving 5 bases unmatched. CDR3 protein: CASSTTGGIGNTIYF. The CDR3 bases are TGTGCCAGCAGCACGACAGGGGGCATTGGAAACACCATATATTTT.

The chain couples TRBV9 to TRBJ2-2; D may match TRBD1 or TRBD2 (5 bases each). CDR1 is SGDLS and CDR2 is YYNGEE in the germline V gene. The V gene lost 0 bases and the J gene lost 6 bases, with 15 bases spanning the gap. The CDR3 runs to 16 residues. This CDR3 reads CASSVGIGAGAGELFF. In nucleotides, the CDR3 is TGTGCCAGCAGCGTAGGGATTGGGGCGGGTGCCGGGGAGCTGTTTTTT.

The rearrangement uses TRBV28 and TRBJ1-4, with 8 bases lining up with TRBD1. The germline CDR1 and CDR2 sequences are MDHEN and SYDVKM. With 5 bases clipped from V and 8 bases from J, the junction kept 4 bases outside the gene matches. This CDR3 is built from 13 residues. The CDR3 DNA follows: TGTGCCAGCAGTGCCCAGGGGGCGGAAAAACTGTTTTTT. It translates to CASSAQGAEKLFF.

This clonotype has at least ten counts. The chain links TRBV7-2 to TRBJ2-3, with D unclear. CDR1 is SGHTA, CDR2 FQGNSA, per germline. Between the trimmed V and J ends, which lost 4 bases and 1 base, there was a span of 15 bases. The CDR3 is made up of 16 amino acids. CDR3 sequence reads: CASSSLRSSGTDTQYF. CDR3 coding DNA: TGTGCCAGCAGCTCGCTTAGAAGTAGTGGCACAGATACGCAGTATTTT.

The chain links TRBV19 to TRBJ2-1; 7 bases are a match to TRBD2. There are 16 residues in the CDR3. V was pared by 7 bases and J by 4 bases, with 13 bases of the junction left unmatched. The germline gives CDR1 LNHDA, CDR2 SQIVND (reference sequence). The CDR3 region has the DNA TGTGCCAGTATTAGACCCCTAGCGGACCCTTACAATGAGCAGTTCTTC. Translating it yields CASIRPLADPYNEQFF.

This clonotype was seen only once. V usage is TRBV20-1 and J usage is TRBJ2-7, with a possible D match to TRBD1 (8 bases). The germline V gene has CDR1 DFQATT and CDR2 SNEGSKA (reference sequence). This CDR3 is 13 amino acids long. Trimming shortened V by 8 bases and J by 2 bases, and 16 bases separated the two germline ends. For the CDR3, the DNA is TGCAGTTCCGGGGGGACAGGTACCTACGAGCAGTACTTC. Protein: CSSGGTGTYEQYF.

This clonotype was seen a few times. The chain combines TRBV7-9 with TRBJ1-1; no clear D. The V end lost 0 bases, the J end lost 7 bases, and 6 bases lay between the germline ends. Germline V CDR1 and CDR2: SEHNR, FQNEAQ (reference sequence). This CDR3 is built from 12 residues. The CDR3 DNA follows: TGTGCCAGCAGCTTAGCGCACGGTGAAGCTTTCTTT. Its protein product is CASSLAHGEAFF.

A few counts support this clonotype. The CDR3 DNA reads as TGCGCCAGCAGCTTGGTACAGGGGAGCGGCTACACCTTC. It translates to CASSLVQGSGYTF. J is TRBJ1-2 and V is TRBV5-1; TRBD1 aligns across 7 bases. V lost 0 bases to trimming and J lost 8 bases; unmatched junction nucleotides: 4. CDR1 and CDR2 (germline): SGHRS, YFSETQ. The CDR3 spans 13 residues.